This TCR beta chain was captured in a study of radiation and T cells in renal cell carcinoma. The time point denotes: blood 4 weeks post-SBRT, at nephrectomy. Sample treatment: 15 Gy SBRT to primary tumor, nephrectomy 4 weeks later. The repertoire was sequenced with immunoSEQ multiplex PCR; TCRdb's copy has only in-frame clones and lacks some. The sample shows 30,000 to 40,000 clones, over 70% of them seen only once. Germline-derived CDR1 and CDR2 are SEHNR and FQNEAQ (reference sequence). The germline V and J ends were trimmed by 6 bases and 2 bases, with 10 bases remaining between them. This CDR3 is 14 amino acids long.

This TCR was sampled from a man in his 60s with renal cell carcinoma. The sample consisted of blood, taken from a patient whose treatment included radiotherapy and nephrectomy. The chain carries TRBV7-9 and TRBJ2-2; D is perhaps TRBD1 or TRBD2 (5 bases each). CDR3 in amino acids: CASRPGANTGELFF. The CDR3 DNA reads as TGTGCCAGCAGACCCGGGGCTAACACCGGGGAGCTGTTTTTT.